This T cell receptor beta chain was profiled in a study of blood T cell repertoires in COVID-19. The repertoire was sequenced with immunoSEQ multiplex PCR; TCRdb's copy has only in-frame clones and lacks some. The table records about 140,000 clones, approximately 90% of them present only once. CDR3 length: 16 residues. The V and J ends lost 2 bases and 2 bases respectively, with 16 bases between them. Germline lookup yields CDR1 MNHEY and CDR2 SVGAGI. The sequence came from a woman over 75 with acute or convalescent COVID-19. The chain recombines TRBV6-5 with TRBJ2-7; D is perhaps TRBD1 (5 bases). The sample comprised peripheral blood. The CDR3 loop reads CASSYESRTFAYEQYF. The DNA of the CDR3 is TGTGCCAGCAGTTACGAATCGCGGACATTTGCCTACGAGCAGTACTTC.